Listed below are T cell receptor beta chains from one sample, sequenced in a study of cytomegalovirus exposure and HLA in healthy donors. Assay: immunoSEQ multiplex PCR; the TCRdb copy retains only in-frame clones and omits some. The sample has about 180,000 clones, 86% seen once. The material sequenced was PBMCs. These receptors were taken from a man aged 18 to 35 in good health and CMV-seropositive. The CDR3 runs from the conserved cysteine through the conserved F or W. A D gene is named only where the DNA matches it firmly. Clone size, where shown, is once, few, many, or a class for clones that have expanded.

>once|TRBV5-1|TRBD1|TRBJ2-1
CASSTSGTEYNEQFF
TGCGCCAGCAGCACCTCCGGGACAGAATACAATGAGCAGTTCTTC
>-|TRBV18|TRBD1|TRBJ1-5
CASSSQGVRQPQHF
TGTGCCAGCTCATCTCAGGGGGTTCGTCAGCCCCAGCATTTT
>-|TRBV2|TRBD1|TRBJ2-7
CASSGQGGEYEQYF
TGTGCCAGCAGTGGACAGGGGGGAGAGTACGAGCAGTACTTC
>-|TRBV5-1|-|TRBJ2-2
CASSLAVVFGDTGELFF
TGCGCCAGCAGCTTGGCCGTGGTTTTTGGAGACACCGGGGAGCTGTTTTTT
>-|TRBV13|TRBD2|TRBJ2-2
CASSSVTSGGGTGELFF
TGTGCCAGCAGCTCAGTAACTAGCGGGGGAGGCACCGGGGAGCTGTTTTTT
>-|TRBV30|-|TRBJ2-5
CAWSPYRKQETQYF
TGTGCCTGGAGTCCGTACAGGAAACAAGAGACCCAGTACTTC
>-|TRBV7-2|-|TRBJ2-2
CASSLKTGRNTGELFF
TGTGCCAGCAGCTTAAAAACAGGAAGGAACACCGGGGAGCTGTTTTTT
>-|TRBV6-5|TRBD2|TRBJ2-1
CASSYSTSGRSGEQFF
TGTGCCAGCAGTTACTCGACTAGCGGGAGGTCGGGTGAGCAGTTCTTC
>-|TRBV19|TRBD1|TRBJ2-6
CASRQGEPSGANVLTF
TGTGCCAGCAGACAGGGGGAGCCCTCTGGGGCCAACGTCCTGACTTTC
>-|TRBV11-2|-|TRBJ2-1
CASSLALVVVYNEQFF
TGTGCCAGCAGCTTAGCTTTGGTAGTCGTCTACAATGAGCAGTTCTTC
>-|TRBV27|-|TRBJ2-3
CASSLRGSRDTQYF
TGTGCCAGCAGCTTAAGGGGGTCGCGGGATACGCAGTATTTT
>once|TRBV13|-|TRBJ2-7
CASSLGAAGYEQYF
TGTGCCAGCAGCCTGGGAGCGGCTGGCTACGAGCAGTACTTC
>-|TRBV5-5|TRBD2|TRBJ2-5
CASSPGGAAMETQYF
TGTGCCAGCAGTCCCGGGGGGGCTGCGATGGAGACCCAGTACTTC
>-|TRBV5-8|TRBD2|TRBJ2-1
CASSFGGRFNNEQFF
TGTGCCAGCAGCTTCGGCGGGAGGTTCAACAATGAGCAGTTCTTC
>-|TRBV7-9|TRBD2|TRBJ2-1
CASSSLTSGGGGYNEQFF
TGTGCCAGCAGCTCCCTTACTAGCGGAGGGGGGGGATACAATGAGCAGTTCTTC
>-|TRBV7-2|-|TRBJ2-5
CASRTDRTQETQYF
TGTGCCAGCAGGACGGACAGAACGCAAGAGACCCAGTACTTC
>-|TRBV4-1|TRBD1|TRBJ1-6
CASSQDPGGRAPLHF
TGCGCCAGCAGCCAAGACCCAGGGGGCAGGGCACCCCTCCACTTT
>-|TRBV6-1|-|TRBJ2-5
CASSEARDQGETQYF
TGTGCCAGCAGTGAAGCGAGGGATCAGGGGGAGACCCAGTACTTC
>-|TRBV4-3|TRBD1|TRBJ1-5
CASSQDGDSLGQPQHF
TGCGCCAGCAGCCAAGACGGGGACAGCTTAGGTCAGCCCCAGCATTTT
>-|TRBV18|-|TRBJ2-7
CASSPNLARYEQYF
TGTGCCAGCTCACCTAATCTAGCTCGCTACGAGCAGTACTTC
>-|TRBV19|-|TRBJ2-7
CANRPFHGGKYEQYF
TGTGCCAATAGACCCTTTCACGGCGGGAAGTACGAGCAGTACTTC
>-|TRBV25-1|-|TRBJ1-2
CASSPPGTAYGYTF
TGTGCCAGCAGCCCCCCTGGCACAGCCTATGGCTACACCTTC
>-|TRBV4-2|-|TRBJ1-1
CASSQDEGNTEAFF
TGTGCCAGCAGCCAAGATGAGGGAAACACTGAAGCTTTCTTT
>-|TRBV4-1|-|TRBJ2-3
CASSERGRTTSTDTQYF
TGCGCCAGCAGCGAAAGGGGACGGACTACTAGCACAGATACGCAGTATTTT
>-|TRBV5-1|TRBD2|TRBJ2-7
CASSLSWGGTRFGSYEQYF
TGCGCCAGCAGCTTAAGTTGGGGAGGGACTCGGTTTGGATCCTACGAGCAGTACTTC
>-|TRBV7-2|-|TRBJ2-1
CASSPDDRYNEQFF
TGTGCCAGCAGCCCAGACGACAGATACAATGAGCAGTTCTTC
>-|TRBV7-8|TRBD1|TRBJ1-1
CASSTRTGRYMNTEAFF
TGTGCCAGCAGCACCCGGACAGGGAGGTACATGAACACTGAAGCTTTCTTT
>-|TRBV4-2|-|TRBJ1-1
CASSQEVADEAFF
TGTGCCAGCAGCCAAGAGGTGGCAGATGAAGCTTTCTTT
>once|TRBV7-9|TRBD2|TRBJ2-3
CASSSYGLAGGPEDTQYF
TGTGCCAGCAGCTCCTATGGACTAGCGGGAGGGCCGGAAGATACGCAGTATTTT
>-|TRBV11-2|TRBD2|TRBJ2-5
CASSAWGGTAQETQYF
TGTGCCAGCAGCGCATGGGGGGGGACCGCACAAGAGACCCAGTACTTC
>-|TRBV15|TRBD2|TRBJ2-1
CATSIRSGGRGEQFF
TGTGCCACCAGCATCCGAAGCGGGGGACGGGGTGAGCAGTTCTTC
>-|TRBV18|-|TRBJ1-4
CASSRGEEEKLFF
TGTGCCAGCTCTAGGGGTGAGGAAGAAAAACTGTTTTTT
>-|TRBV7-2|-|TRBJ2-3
CASSPYADTQYF
TGTGCCAGCAGCCCCTATGCAGATACGCAGTATTTT
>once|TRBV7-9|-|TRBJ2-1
CASSFTLGQSYNEQFF
TGTGCCAGCAGCTTTACGCTCGGACAGAGCTACAATGAGCAGTTCTTC
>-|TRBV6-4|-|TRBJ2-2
CASSDSLGGSTGELFF
TGTGCCAGCAGTGACTCGTTAGGAGGTAGCACCGGGGAGCTGTTTTTT
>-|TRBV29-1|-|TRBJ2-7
CSVETGKYEQYF
TGCAGCGTTGAAACAGGGAAATACGAGCAGTACTTC
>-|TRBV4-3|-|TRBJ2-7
CASSQDPGPYEQYF
TGCGCCAGCAGCCAAGACCCAGGGCCCTACGAGCAGTACTTC
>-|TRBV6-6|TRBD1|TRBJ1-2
CASSPRQGLRGYTF
TGTGCCAGCAGCCCTAGACAGGGTTTGAGGGGCTACACCTTC
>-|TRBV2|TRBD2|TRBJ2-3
CASSRLAGGPRTSTDTQYF
TGTGCCAGCAGTAGGCTAGCGGGAGGCCCCAGAACTAGCACAGATACGCAGTATTTT
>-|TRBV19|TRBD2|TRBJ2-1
CASSRASGGSYNEQFF
TGTGCCAGTAGTAGGGCTAGCGGGGGGTCCTACAATGAGCAGTTCTTC
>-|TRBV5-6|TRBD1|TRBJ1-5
CASSWGTGNQPQHF
TGTGCCAGCAGCTGGGGGACAGGCAATCAGCCCCAGCATTTT
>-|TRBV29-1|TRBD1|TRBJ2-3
CSVEGTGETDTQYF
TGCAGCGTTGAGGGGACAGGGGAGACAGATACGCAGTATTTT
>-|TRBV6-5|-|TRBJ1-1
CASSYANRVSTEAFF
TGTGCCAGCAGTTACGCGAACAGGGTGAGCACTGAAGCTTTCTTT
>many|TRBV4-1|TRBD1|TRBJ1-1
CASSQRTGRTEAFF
TGCGCCAGCAGCCAACGGACAGGGCGAACTGAAGCTTTCTTT
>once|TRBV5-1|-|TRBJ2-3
CASSSGHVLTDTQYF
TGCGCCAGCAGCTCGGGTCATGTGTTGACAGATACGCAGTATTTT
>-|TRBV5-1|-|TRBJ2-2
CASGQNTGELFF
TGCGCCAGCGGACAGAACACCGGGGAGCTGTTTTTT
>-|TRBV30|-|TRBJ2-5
CAWSAGATQYF
TGTGCCTGGAGTGCAGGGGCGACCCAGTACTTC
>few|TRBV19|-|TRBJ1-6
CASSTRSDTAFSPLHF
TGTGCCAGTAGTACCCGCTCTGACACTGCGTTTTCACCCCTCCACTTT
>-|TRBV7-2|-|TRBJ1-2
CASSLVGGLRNGGYTF
TGTGCCAGCAGCTTAGTAGGTGGACTTCGAAATGGAGGCTACACCTTC
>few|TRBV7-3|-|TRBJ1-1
CASSSLPNTEAFF
TGTGCCAGCAGCTCCCTCCCCAACACTGAAGCTTTCTTT
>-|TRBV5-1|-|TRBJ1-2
CASSLTGQDYGYTF
TGCGCCAGCAGCTTGACAGGGCAAGACTATGGCTACACCTTC
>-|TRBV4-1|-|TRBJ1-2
CASSQERHYGYTF
TGCGCCAGCAGCCAAGAGAGACATTATGGCTACACCTTC
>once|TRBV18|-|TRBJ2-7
CASSPSGLSYEQYF
TGTGCCAGCTCACCGTCAGGGTTATCCTACGAGCAGTACTTC
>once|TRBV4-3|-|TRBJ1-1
CASSQTLDMDTEAFF
TGCGCCAGCAGCCAAACCCTTGACATGGACACTGAAGCTTTCTTT
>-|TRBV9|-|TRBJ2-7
CASSVAGQAYEQYF
TGTGCCAGCAGCGTAGCTGGACAAGCCTACGAGCAGTACTTC
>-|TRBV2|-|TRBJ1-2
CASSEWAGNGYGYTF
TGTGCCAGCAGTGAATGGGCAGGGAATGGCTATGGCTACACCTTC
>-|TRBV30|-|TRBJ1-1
CAWSEGVTEAFF
TGTGCCTGGAGTGAGGGGGTTACTGAAGCTTTCTTT
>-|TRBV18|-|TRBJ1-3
CASSPGAAGGNTIYF
TGTGCCAGCTCACCGGGGGCCGCCGGGGGAAACACCATATATTTT